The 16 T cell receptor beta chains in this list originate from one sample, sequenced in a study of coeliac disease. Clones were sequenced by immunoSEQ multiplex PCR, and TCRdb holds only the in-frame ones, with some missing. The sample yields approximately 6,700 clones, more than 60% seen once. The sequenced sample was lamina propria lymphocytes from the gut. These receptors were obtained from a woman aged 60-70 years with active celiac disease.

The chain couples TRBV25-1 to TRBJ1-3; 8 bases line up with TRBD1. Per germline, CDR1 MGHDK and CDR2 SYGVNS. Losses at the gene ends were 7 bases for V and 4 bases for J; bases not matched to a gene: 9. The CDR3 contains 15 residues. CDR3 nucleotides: TGTGCCAGCACCCCAGGGGGCGGCCTAGGAAACACCATATATTTT. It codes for CASTPGGGLGNTIYF. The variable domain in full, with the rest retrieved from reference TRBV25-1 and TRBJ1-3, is EADIYQTPRYLVIGTGKKITLECSQTMGHDKMYWYQQDPGMELHLIHYSYGVNSTEKGDLSSESTVSRIRTEHFPLTLESARPSHTSQYLCASTPGGGLGNTIYFGEGSWLTVV.

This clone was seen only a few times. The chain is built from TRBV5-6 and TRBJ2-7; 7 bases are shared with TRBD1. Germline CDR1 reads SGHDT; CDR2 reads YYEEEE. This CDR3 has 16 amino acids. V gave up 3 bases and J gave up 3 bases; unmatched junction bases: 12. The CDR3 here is CASSWAGTEIVYEQYF. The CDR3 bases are TGTGCCAGCAGCTGGGCCGGGACAGAAATAGTCTACGAGCAGTACTTC.

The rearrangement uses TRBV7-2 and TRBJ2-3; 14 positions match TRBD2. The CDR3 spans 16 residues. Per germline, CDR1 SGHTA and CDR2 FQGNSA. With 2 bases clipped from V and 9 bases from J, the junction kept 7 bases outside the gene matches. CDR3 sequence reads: CASSLQGTSGSMTQYF. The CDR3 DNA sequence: TGTGCCAGCAGCTTACAAGGGACTAGCGGGAGTATGACGCAGTATTTT. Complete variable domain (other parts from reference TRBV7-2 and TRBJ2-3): GAGVSQSPSNKVTEKGKDVELRCDPISGHTALYWYRQSLGQGLEFLIYFQGNSAPDKSGLPSDRFSAERTGGSVSTLTIQRTQQEDSAVYLCASSLQGTSGSMTQYFGPGTRLTVL.

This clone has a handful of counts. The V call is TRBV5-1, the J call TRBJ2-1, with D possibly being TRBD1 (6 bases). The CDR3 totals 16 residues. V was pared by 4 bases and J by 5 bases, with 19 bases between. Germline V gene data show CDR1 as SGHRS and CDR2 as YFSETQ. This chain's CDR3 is CASSTEGHLRHNEQFF. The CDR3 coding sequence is TGCGCCAGCAGCACAGAGGGACACCTCAGACACAATGAGCAGTTCTTC.

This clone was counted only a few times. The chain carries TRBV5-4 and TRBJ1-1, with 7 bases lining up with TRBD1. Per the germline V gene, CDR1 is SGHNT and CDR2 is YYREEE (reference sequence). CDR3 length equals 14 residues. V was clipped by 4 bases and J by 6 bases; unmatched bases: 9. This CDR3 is CASSRGQKLPEAFF. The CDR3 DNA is TGTGCCAGCAGCCGGGGACAGAAGCTCCCTGAAGCTTTCTTT.

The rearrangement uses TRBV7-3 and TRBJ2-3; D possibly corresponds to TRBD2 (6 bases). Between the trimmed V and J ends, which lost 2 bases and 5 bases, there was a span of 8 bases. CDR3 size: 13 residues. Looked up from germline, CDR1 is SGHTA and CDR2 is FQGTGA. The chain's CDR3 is CASSLAGGDTQYF. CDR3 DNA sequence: TGTGCCAGCAGCTTAGCCGGGGGAGATACGCAGTATTTT.

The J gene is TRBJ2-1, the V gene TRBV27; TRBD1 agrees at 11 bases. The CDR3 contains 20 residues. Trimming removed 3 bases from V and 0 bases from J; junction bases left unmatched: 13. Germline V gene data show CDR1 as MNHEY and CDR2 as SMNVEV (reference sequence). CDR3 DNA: TGTGCCAGCAGTTTTAGGGACAGGGGGACCTTCGTGCTCTCCTACAATGAGCAGTTCTTC. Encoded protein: CASSFRDRGTFVLSYNEQFF.

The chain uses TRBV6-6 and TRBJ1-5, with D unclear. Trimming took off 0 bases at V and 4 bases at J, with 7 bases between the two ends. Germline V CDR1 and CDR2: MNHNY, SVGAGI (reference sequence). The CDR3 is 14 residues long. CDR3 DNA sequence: TGTGCCAGCAGTTACTCGGCGGTGAATCAGCCCCAGCATTTT. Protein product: CASSYSAVNQPQHF.

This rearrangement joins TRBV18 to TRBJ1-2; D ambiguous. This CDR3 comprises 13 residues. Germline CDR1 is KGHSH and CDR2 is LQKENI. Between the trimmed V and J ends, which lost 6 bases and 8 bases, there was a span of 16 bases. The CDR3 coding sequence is TGTGCCAGCTCGGAGGGAAGGGATCGAGGCTACACCTTC. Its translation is CASSEGRDRGYTF.

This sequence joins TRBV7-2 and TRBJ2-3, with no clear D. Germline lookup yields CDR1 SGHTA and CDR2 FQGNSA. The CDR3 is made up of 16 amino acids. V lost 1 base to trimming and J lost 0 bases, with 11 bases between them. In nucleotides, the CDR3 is TGTGCCAGCAGCTTAGGAGGTCGGATTAGCACAGATACGCAGTATTTT. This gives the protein CASSLGGRISTDTQYF.

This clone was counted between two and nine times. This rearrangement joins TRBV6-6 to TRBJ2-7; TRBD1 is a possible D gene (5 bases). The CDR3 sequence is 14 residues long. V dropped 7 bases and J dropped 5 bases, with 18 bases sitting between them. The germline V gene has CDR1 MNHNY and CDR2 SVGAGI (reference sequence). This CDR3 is CASTRQLFLDEQYF. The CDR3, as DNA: TGTGCCAGCACTCGACAGCTATTTCTCGACGAGCAGTACTTC.

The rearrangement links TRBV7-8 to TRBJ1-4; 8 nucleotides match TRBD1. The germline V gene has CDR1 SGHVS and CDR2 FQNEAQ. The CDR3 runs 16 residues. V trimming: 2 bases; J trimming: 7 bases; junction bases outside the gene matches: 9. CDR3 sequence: CASSLISGGFGEKLFF. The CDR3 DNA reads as TGTGCCAGCAGCTTAATCTCAGGGGGCTTCGGTGAAAAACTGTTTTTT.

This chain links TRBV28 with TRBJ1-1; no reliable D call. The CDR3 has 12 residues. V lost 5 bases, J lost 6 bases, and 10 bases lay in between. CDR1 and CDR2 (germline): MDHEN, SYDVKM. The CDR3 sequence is CASSTNGAEAFF. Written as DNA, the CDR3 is TGTGCCAGCAGTACGAACGGGGCTGAAGCTTTCTTT.

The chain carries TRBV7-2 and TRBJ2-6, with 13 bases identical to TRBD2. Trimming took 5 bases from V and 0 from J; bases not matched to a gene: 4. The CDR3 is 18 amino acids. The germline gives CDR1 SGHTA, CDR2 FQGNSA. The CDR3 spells CASSPWTSGSSGANVLTF. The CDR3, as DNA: TGTGCCAGCAGCCCATGGACTAGCGGGAGCTCTGGGGCCAACGTCCTGACTTTC.

The CDR3 reads CASSYSGGMAYEQYF. CDR3 nucleotide sequence: TGTGCCAGCAGTTACTCGGGCGGGATGGCCTACGAGCAGTACTTC. The chain carries TRBV6-5 and TRBJ2-7; D perhaps matches TRBD2 (6 bases). This CDR3 contains 15 residues. The ends were cut back, 0 bases at V and 2 bases at J, with 11 bases in the middle. Germline assignment: CDR1 MNHEY and CDR2 SVGAGI.

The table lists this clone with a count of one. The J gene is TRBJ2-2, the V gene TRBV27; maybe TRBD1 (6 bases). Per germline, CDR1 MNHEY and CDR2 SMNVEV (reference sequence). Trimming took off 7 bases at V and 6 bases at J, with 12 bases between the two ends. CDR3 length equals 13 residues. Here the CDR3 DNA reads TGTGCCAGCACCTCGAACAGGGCCGGGGAGCTGTTTTTT. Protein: CASTSNRAGELFF.